This TCR beta chain was documented in a study of CD8 T cells in ankylosing spondylitis. Broader study findings: Disease-linked clones had a CD8+ phenotype and relatively low frequency in peripheral blood. A TCR beta motif of eight highly homologous variants appeared characteristic of ankylosing spondylitis blood.

Germline lookup yields CDR1 SQVTM and CDR2 ANQGSEA. The CDR3 runs 12 residues. J was trimmed by 2 bases and V by 5 bases; bases with no gene match: 2. Quantitative molecular-barcoded 5'-RACE generated the TCR beta libraries. TCRdb re-analysed the 5' RACE reads in MiXCR, keeping a single row per CDR3 protein. The sample records about 390,000 distinct CDR3 sequences, about a fifth being singletons. To note about this clonotype: Its cognate antigen is unknown.

Sequencing was done on a sample of blood, either unsorted or a sorted T cell fraction (not recorded which). This TCR came from a male donor with ankylosing spondylitis. The chain has TRBV29-1 and TRBJ1-1; 7 nucleotides agree with TRBD1. The CDR3 DNA sequence: TGCAGCGTTCACAGGGGAAACACTGAAGCTTTCTTT. Translated: CSVHRGNTEAFF. The full variable domain, in which reference TRBV29-1 and TRBJ1-1 provide the parts outside the CDR3, is SAVISQKPSRDICQRGTSLTIQCQVDSQVTMMFWYRQQPGQSLTLIATANQGSEATYESGFVIDKFPISRPNLTFSTLTVSNMSPEDSSIYLCSVHRGNTEAFFGQGTRLTVV.